This T cell receptor (beta chain) emerged from a study of blood T cell repertoires in COVID-19. Looking at the study overall: Some COVID-19 samples were acute and others convalescent; all came from the United States, Italy and Spain.

In the original processing: By means of reference gene primer amplification, nucleated cell counts were estimated. The protocol was immunoSEQ multiplex PCR, while the TCRdb copy is restricted to in-frame clones and leaves out a portion. V, J and clone size reflect that table, while D and trimming were determined from the DNA. The data show roughly 200,000 clones, with more than 75% seen just once and around 5.2% held by the top ten. Sequencing input: peripheral blood. The sequence came from an elderly woman with acute or convalescent COVID-19.

The CDR3 DNA reads TGTGCCAGCAGTCGACCGGGCCCCTCTGAGGGTATTTCTCAGTTCTTC. This sequence encodes CASSRPGPSEGISQFF. This sequence joins TRBV27 and TRBJ2-1; D is possibly TRBD2 (5 bases). The CDR3 loop spans 16 amino acids. Per germline, CDR1 MNHEY and CDR2 SMNVEV (reference sequence). The germline V and J ends were trimmed by 5 bases and 13 bases, with 27 bases remaining between them.